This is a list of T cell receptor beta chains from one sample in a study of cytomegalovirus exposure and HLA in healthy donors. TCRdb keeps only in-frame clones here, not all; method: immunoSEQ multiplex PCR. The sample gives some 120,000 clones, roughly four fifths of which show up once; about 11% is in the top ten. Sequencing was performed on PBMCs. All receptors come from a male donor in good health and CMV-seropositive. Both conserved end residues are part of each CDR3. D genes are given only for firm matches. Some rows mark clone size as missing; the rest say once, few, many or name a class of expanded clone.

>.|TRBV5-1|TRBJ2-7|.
TGCGCCAGCAGCTTGGAGCGGAGCTCCTACGAGCAGTACTTC
CASSLERSSYEQYF
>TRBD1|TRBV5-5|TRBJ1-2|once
TGTGCCAGCAGCTTACACCCCCTCCTACGGGACAGGGTGTACGGCTACACCTTC
CASSLHPLLRDRVYGYTF
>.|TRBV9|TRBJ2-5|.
TGTGCCAGCAGTCGCCGGGAGCTAGAGACCCAGTACTTC
CASSRRELETQYF
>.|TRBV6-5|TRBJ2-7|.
TGTGCCAGCAGTTACCGATCTAGCGTCTCCTACGAGCAGTACTTC
CASSYRSSVSYEQYF
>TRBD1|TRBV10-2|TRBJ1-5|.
TGCGCCAGCAGTCCCGGGACAGGGACTAGCAATCAGCCCCAGCATTTT
CASSPGTGTSNQPQHF
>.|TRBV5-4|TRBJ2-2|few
TGTGCCAGCAGCTTGGCCGGTAGGAGGGCCGGGGAGCTGTTTTTT
CASSLAGRRAGELFF
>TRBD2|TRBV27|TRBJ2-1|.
TGTGCCAGCAGTTTGCTAGCGGGAGCGTACAATGAGCAGTTCTTC
CASSLLAGAYNEQFF
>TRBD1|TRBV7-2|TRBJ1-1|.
TGTGCCAGCAGCTTCAGGGGGCGCACTGAAGCTTTCTTT
CASSFRGRTEAFF
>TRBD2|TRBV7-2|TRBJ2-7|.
TGTGCCAGCAGCCATCGGGAGGGCCTAAACGAGCAGTACTTC
CASSHREGLNEQYF
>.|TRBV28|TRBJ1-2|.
TGTGCCAGCAGTCTCCTACAGGGTCGCTACACCTTC
CASSLLQGRYTF
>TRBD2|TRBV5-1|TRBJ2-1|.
TGCGCCAGCAGCTTGGGTGGTAGGGAGACTAGCGGGATCTTC
CASSLGGRETSGIF
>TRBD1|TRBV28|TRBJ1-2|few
TGTGCCAGCAGCCTGGGACAGGGTGACTATGGCTACACCTTC
CASSLGQGDYGYTF
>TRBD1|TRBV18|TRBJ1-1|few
TGTGCCAGCTCGCGGGACAGGGGTTCGATGAACACTGAAGCTTTCTTT
CASSRDRGSMNTEAFF
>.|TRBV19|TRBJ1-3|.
TGTGCCAGTACCGAGACAGGCTTCAGCTCTGGAAACACCATATATTTT
CASTETGFSSGNTIYF
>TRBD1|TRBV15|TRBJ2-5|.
TGTGCCACCAGCAGAGAAAGGGGGCATAACGGGGAGACCCAGTACTTC
CATSRERGHNGETQYF
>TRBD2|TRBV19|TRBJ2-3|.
TGTGCCAGTAGTTCCTCTAGCGGGAGCTCAGATACGCAGTATTTT
CASSSSSGSSDTQYF
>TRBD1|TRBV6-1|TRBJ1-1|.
TGTGCCGGAGGCCTGACAGGGGCGAACACTGAAGCTTTCTTT
CAGGLTGANTEAFF
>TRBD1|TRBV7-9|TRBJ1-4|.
TGTTCCAGCAGCCGGACAGGGAGGGCAACTAATGAAAAACTGTTTTTT
CSSSRTGRATNEKLFF
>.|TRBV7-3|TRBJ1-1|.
TGTGCCAGCAGCTTAAGCCCCGGAGCTAACACTGAAGCTTTCTTT
CASSLSPGANTEAFF
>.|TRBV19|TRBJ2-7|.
TGTGCCAGTAGCGTCTTGGGGCAAGCAATCTACGAGCAGTACTTC
CASSVLGQAIYEQYF
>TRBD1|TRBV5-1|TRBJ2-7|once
TGCGCCAGCAGCTTGGGGGGGACAGGGGGCGTATACGAGCAGTACTTC
CASSLGGTGGVYEQYF
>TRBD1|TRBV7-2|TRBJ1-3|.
TGTGCCAGCAGCTCTACTCCAGGGGGCACTGGAAACACCATATATTTT
CASSSTPGGTGNTIYF
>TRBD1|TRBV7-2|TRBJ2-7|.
TGTGCCAGCAGCGGGACAGCGAACCAATACGAGCAGTACTTC
CASSGTANQYEQYF
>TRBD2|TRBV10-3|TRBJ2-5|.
TGTGCCGTGGGACTAAACCAAGAGACCCAGTACTTC
CAVGLNQETQYF
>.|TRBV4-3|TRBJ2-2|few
TGCGCCAGCAGCCGACACACCACAGGAGACACCGGGGAGCTGTTTTTT
CASSRHTTGDTGELFF
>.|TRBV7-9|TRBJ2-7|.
TGTGCCAGCAGCTTTGATAAGAGCTCCTACGAGCAGTACTTC
CASSFDKSSYEQYF
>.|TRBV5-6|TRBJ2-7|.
TGTGCCAGCAGCTTCGTTTACGGGGGAAACGAGCAGTACTTC
CASSFVYGGNEQYF
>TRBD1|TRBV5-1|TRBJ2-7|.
TGCGCCAGCAGCTCGGGACAGGGACGACCCTACGAGCAGTACTTC
CASSSGQGRPYEQYF
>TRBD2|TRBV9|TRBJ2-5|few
TGTGCCAGCAGCATAGTCGGGGGGGTAGAAGAGACCCAGTACTTC
CASSIVGGVEETQYF
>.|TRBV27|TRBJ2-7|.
TGTGCCAGCAGTTTACTAGACGGCTACGAGCAGTACTTC
CASSLLDGYEQYF
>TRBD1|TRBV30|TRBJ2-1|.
TGTGCCTGGAATCACAGGGGCCAGGATGAGCAGTTCTTC
CAWNHRGQDEQFF
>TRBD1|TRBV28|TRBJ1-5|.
TGTGCCAGCAGGGCTGAGGGACAGGGAGGCAATCAGCCCCAGCATTTT
CASRAEGQGGNQPQHF
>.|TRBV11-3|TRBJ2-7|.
TGTGCCAGCAGCCGGACACCTTCCTACGAGCAGTACTTC
CASSRTPSYEQYF
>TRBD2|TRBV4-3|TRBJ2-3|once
TGCGCCAGCAGCCAAGATTGGGGGGGACGCACAGATACGCAGTATTTT
CASSQDWGGRTDTQYF
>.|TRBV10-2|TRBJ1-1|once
TGCGCCAGCAGTGAGTCTGGGGGGACGAACACTGAAGCTTTCTTT
CASSESGGTNTEAFF
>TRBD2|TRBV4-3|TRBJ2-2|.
TGCGCCAGCAGCCCAGGGGGGGCTAGCGGGAGAGAAAACACCGGGGAGCTGTTTTTT
CASSPGGASGRENTGELFF